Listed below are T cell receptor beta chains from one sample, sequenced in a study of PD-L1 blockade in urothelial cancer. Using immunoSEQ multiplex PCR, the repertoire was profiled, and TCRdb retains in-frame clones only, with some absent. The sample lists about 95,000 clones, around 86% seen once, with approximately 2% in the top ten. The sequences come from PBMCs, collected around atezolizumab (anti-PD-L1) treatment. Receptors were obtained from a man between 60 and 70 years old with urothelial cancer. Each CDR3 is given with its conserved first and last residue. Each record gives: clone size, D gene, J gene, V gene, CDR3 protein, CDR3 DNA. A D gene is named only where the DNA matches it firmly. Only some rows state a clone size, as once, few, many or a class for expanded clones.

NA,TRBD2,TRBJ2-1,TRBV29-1,CSVDRTSASSYNEQFF,TGCAGCGTTGACCGGACTAGCGCCAGCTCCTACAATGAGCAGTTCTTC
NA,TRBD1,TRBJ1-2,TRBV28,CASSLGSGQGNGYTF,TGTGCCAGCAGTTTAGGGTCGGGACAGGGAAATGGCTACACCTTC
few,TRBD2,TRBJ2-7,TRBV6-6,CASTPLAAAYEQYF,TGTGCCAGCACCCCACTAGCGGCCGCCTACGAGCAGTACTTC
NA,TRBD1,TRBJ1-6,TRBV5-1,CASSTQTGGGNSPLHF,TGCGCCAGCAGCACCCAAACAGGGGGAGGTAATTCACCCCTCCACTTT
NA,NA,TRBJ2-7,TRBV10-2,CASSESSSYEQYF,TGCGCCAGCAGTGAGTCCAGCTCCTACGAGCAGTACTTC
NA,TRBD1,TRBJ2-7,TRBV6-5,CASFPGTGSYEQYF,TGTGCCAGTTTTCCTGGGACAGGGTCCTACGAGCAGTACTTC
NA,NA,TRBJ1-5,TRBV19,CASSGLGNQPQHF,TGTGCCAGTAGTGGGCTGGGCAATCAGCCCCAGCATTTT
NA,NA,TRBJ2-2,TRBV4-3,CASSQNSVGNTGELFF,TGCGCCAGCAGCCAGAATTCCGTCGGTAACACCGGGGAGCTGTTTTTT
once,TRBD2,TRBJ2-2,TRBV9,CASSTGGAGGELFF,TGTGCCAGCAGCACCGGGGGGGCAGGCGGGGAGCTGTTTTTT
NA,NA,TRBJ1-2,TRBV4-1,CASSQDLEGVAWGYTF,TGCGCCAGCAGCCAAGATCTGGAAGGGGTTGCGTGGGGCTACACCTTC
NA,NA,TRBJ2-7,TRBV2,CASSENPTSYEQYF,TGTGCCAGCAGTGAGAATCCAACTTCCTACGAGCAGTACTTC
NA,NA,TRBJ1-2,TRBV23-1,CASNLLGGFVGYTF,TGCGCCAGCAACCTACTTGGGGGGTTTGTTGGCTACACCTTC
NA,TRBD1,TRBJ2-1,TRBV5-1,CASSPRQGDLGNEQFF,TGCGCCAGCAGCCCGAGACAGGGGGATTTGGGGAATGAGCAGTTCTTC
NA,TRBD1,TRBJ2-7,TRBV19,CASSILWGQGVYEQYF,TGTGCCAGTAGTATTCTTTGGGGACAGGGAGTCTACGAGCAGTACTTC
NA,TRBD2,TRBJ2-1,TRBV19,CASSRLGGLGNEQFF,TGTGCCAGTAGCCGCCTGGGGGGGTTGGGGAATGAGCAGTTCTTC
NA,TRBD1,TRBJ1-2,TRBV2,CASSADRVGYTF,TGTGCCAGCAGTGCCGACAGGGTCGGCTACACCTTC
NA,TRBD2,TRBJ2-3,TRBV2,CASKTLAGGSDTQYF,TGTGCCAGCAAAACACTAGCGGGAGGGTCAGATACGCAGTATTTT
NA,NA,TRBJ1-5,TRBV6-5,CASKRMGQADQPQHF,TGTGCCAGCAAACGAATGGGGCAGGCGGATCAGCCCCAGCATTTT
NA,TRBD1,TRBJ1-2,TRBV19,CASSPAGTGESGYTF,TGTGCCAGTAGTCCGGCCGGGACAGGGGAGAGTGGCTACACCTTC
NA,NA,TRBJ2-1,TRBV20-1,CSARSGEQFF,TGCAGTGCTCGGAGCGGAGAGCAGTTCTTC
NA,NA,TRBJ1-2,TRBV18,CASSPNSPSGADYGYTF,TGTGCCAGCTCACCCAACAGCCCAAGCGGGGCGGACTATGGCTACACCTTC
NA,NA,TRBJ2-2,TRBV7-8,CASSLIQATGELFF,TGTGCCAGCAGCTTAATACAGGCCACCGGGGAGCTGTTTTTT
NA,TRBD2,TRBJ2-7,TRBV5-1,CASSLSAGGRTYEQYF,TGCGCCAGCAGCTTATCAGCGGGGGGCCGTACCTACGAGCAGTACTTC
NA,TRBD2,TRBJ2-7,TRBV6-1,CASSEAGGKLYEQYF,TGTGCCAGCAGTGAAGCCGGGGGGAAGCTCTACGAGCAGTACTTC
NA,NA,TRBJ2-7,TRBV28,CASSPDSGEQYF,TGTGCCAGCAGTCCGGACTCCGGCGAGCAGTACTTC
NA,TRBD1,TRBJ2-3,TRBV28,CASSLYQGATDTQYF,TGTGCCAGCAGTTTATACCAGGGGGCCACAGATACGCAGTATTTT
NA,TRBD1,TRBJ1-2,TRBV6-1,CASGQGYGYTF,TGTGCCTCCGGACAGGGCTATGGCTACACCTTC
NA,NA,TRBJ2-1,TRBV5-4,CASSLARAAVGLNEQFF,TGTGCCAGCAGCTTGGCCCGCGCGGCCGTGGGGCTCAATGAGCAGTTCTTC
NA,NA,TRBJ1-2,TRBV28,CASRLGQNYGYTF,TGTGCCAGCAGATTGGGACAAAATTATGGCTACACCTTC
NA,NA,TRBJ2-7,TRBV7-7,CASSLDGSYEQYF,TGTGCCAGCAGCTTAGACGGCTCCTACGAGCAGTACTTC
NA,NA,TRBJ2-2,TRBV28,CASTNPGLPEPWNTGELFF,TGTGCCAGCACTAACCCGGGACTCCCTGAACCGTGGAACACCGGGGAGCTGTTTTTT
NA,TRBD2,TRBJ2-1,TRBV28,CASSPSPGLAGVSSYNEQFF,TGTGCCAGCAGTCCCTCTCCGGGACTAGCGGGAGTATCCTCCTACAATGAGCAGTTCTTC
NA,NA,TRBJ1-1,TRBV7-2,CASSPGSDTEAFF,TGTGCCAGCAGTCCCGGGAGCGACACTGAAGCTTTCTTT
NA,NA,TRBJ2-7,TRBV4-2,CASSQESSTAYEQYF,TGTGCCAGCAGCCAAGAGAGTAGCACGGCCTACGAGCAGTACTTC
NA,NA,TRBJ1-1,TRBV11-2,CASSFRGGNTEAFF,TGTGCCAGCAGCTTCCGAGGGGGGAACACTGAAGCTTTCTTT
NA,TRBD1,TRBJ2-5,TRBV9,CASSAGTGSQETQYF,TGTGCCAGCAGCGCCGGGACAGGGAGCCAAGAGACCCAGTACTTC
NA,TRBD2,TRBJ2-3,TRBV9,CASSVGVAGGRRDTQYF,TGTGCCAGCAGCGTCGGGGTAGCGGGGGGGCGTCGAGATACGCAGTATTTT
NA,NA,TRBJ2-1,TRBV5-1,CASSLDNWSSYNEQFF,TGCGCCAGCAGCTTGGACAATTGGAGCTCCTACAATGAGCAGTTCTTC
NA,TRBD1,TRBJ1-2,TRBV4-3,CASSQTPSGGIYGYTF,TGCGCCAGCAGCCAAACCCCCTCAGGGGGAATCTATGGCTACACCTTC
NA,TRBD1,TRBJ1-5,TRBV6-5,CASRPRTGGDQPQHF,TGTGCCAGCAGACCGAGGACAGGGGGCGATCAGCCCCAGCATTTT
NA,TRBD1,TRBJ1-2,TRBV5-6,CASSLTGGSGYGYTF,TGTGCCAGCAGCTTAACAGGGGGCTCTGGTTATGGCTACACCTTC
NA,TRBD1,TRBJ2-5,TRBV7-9,CASSPRQGWQETQYF,TGTGCCAGCAGCCCCCGACAGGGGTGGCAAGAGACCCAGTACTTC
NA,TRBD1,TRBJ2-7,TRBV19,CASSIGRGQGIYEQYF,TGTGCCAGTAGTATAGGCCGAGGACAGGGTATCTACGAGCAGTACTTC
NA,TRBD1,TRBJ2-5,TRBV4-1,CASSHPGQGGETQYF,TGCGCCAGCAGCCACCCCGGACAGGGGGGGGAGACCCAGTACTTC
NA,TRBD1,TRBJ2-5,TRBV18,CASSPPGQGPETQYF,TGTGCCAGCTCACCACCGGGACAGGGCCCAGAGACCCAGTACTTC
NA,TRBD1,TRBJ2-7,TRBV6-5,CASSYSGTGLRYEQYF,TGTGCCAGCAGTTACTCCGGGACAGGGCTCAGGTACGAGCAGTACTTC
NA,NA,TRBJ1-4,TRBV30,CAWSGRANEKLFF,TGTGCCTGGAGTGGCAGGGCTAATGAAAAACTGTTTTTT
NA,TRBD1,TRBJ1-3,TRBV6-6,CASSSPGQGVDTIYF,TGTGCCAGCAGTTCGCCGGGACAGGGGGTTGACACCATATATTTT
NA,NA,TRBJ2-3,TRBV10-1,CASSALTSLDDTQYF,TGCGCCAGCAGTGCATTAACTAGTCTCGATGATACGCAGTATTTT
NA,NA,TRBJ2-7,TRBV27,CASSLFSEDEQYF,TGTGCCAGCAGTTTATTCTCCGAGGACGAGCAGTACTTC
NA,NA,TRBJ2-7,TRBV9,CASSPGAYEQYF,TGTGCCAGCAGCCCCGGGGCCTACGAGCAGTACTTC
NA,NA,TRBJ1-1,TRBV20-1,CSARVESGAFF,TGCAGTGCTAGAGTTGAGTCGGGAGCTTTCTTT
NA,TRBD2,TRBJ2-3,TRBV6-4,CASSPSGGEDTQYF,TGTGCCAGCAGCCCCAGCGGGGGCGAAGATACGCAGTATTTT
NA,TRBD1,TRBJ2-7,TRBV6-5,CASSYSTGQGASEQYF,TGTGCCAGCAGTTACTCCACGGGACAGGGGGCTAGCGAGCAGTACTTC
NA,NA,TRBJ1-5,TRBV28,CASSFSGTPNQPQHF,TGTGCCAGCAGTTTCTCCGGGACTCCAAATCAGCCCCAGCATTTT